These T cell receptor beta chains were read from a single sample in a study of cytomegalovirus exposure and HLA in healthy donors. Profiling relied on immunoSEQ multiplex PCR, and the TCRdb table lists in-frame clones only, not all of them. The profile shows under 150,000 clones, roughly 76% of them singletons. Sequenced: PBMCs. Receptor source: a woman between 35 and 50 years old in good health and CMV-seronegative. Both conserved end residues are trimmed from each CDR3.

j_gene	len	v_gene	CDR3aa
TRBJ2-1	15	TRBV19	ASSRRGGALIGNEQF
TRBJ1-5	11	TRBV6-5	ASSYWGGQPQH
TRBJ1-5	13	TRBV5-1	ASSLFGGGGQPQH
TRBJ1-1	11	TRBV19	ASSDQGMSEAF
TRBJ2-4	14	TRBV5-1	ASSLAGWREGNIQY
TRBJ1-2	11	TRBV2	ASSSGGGYGYT
TRBJ2-1	13	TRBV5-1	ASSSRQGDYNEQF
TRBJ1-1	12	TRBV6-1	ASSMGQGETEAF
TRBJ1-1	10	TRBV29-1	SVKGTNPEAF
TRBJ1-1	11	TRBV6-6	ASSRGADTEAF
TRBJ2-5	16	TRBV28	ASSPFLILAGSQETQY
TRBJ1-2	12	TRBV5-1	ASSLGTGLKGYT
TRBJ2-3	13	TRBV4-2	ASSLAGGSGDTQY
TRBJ2-2	16	TRBV4-1	ASSQTALRTGRTGELF
TRBJ2-2	14	TRBV5-1	ASSSLPGLATGELF
TRBJ1-2	14	TRBV7-2	ASSPGGGRVFYGYT
TRBJ1-2	13	TRBV5-1	ASSPSGQGNYGYT
TRBJ1-2	13	TRBV7-9	SSSLYPLEDYGYT